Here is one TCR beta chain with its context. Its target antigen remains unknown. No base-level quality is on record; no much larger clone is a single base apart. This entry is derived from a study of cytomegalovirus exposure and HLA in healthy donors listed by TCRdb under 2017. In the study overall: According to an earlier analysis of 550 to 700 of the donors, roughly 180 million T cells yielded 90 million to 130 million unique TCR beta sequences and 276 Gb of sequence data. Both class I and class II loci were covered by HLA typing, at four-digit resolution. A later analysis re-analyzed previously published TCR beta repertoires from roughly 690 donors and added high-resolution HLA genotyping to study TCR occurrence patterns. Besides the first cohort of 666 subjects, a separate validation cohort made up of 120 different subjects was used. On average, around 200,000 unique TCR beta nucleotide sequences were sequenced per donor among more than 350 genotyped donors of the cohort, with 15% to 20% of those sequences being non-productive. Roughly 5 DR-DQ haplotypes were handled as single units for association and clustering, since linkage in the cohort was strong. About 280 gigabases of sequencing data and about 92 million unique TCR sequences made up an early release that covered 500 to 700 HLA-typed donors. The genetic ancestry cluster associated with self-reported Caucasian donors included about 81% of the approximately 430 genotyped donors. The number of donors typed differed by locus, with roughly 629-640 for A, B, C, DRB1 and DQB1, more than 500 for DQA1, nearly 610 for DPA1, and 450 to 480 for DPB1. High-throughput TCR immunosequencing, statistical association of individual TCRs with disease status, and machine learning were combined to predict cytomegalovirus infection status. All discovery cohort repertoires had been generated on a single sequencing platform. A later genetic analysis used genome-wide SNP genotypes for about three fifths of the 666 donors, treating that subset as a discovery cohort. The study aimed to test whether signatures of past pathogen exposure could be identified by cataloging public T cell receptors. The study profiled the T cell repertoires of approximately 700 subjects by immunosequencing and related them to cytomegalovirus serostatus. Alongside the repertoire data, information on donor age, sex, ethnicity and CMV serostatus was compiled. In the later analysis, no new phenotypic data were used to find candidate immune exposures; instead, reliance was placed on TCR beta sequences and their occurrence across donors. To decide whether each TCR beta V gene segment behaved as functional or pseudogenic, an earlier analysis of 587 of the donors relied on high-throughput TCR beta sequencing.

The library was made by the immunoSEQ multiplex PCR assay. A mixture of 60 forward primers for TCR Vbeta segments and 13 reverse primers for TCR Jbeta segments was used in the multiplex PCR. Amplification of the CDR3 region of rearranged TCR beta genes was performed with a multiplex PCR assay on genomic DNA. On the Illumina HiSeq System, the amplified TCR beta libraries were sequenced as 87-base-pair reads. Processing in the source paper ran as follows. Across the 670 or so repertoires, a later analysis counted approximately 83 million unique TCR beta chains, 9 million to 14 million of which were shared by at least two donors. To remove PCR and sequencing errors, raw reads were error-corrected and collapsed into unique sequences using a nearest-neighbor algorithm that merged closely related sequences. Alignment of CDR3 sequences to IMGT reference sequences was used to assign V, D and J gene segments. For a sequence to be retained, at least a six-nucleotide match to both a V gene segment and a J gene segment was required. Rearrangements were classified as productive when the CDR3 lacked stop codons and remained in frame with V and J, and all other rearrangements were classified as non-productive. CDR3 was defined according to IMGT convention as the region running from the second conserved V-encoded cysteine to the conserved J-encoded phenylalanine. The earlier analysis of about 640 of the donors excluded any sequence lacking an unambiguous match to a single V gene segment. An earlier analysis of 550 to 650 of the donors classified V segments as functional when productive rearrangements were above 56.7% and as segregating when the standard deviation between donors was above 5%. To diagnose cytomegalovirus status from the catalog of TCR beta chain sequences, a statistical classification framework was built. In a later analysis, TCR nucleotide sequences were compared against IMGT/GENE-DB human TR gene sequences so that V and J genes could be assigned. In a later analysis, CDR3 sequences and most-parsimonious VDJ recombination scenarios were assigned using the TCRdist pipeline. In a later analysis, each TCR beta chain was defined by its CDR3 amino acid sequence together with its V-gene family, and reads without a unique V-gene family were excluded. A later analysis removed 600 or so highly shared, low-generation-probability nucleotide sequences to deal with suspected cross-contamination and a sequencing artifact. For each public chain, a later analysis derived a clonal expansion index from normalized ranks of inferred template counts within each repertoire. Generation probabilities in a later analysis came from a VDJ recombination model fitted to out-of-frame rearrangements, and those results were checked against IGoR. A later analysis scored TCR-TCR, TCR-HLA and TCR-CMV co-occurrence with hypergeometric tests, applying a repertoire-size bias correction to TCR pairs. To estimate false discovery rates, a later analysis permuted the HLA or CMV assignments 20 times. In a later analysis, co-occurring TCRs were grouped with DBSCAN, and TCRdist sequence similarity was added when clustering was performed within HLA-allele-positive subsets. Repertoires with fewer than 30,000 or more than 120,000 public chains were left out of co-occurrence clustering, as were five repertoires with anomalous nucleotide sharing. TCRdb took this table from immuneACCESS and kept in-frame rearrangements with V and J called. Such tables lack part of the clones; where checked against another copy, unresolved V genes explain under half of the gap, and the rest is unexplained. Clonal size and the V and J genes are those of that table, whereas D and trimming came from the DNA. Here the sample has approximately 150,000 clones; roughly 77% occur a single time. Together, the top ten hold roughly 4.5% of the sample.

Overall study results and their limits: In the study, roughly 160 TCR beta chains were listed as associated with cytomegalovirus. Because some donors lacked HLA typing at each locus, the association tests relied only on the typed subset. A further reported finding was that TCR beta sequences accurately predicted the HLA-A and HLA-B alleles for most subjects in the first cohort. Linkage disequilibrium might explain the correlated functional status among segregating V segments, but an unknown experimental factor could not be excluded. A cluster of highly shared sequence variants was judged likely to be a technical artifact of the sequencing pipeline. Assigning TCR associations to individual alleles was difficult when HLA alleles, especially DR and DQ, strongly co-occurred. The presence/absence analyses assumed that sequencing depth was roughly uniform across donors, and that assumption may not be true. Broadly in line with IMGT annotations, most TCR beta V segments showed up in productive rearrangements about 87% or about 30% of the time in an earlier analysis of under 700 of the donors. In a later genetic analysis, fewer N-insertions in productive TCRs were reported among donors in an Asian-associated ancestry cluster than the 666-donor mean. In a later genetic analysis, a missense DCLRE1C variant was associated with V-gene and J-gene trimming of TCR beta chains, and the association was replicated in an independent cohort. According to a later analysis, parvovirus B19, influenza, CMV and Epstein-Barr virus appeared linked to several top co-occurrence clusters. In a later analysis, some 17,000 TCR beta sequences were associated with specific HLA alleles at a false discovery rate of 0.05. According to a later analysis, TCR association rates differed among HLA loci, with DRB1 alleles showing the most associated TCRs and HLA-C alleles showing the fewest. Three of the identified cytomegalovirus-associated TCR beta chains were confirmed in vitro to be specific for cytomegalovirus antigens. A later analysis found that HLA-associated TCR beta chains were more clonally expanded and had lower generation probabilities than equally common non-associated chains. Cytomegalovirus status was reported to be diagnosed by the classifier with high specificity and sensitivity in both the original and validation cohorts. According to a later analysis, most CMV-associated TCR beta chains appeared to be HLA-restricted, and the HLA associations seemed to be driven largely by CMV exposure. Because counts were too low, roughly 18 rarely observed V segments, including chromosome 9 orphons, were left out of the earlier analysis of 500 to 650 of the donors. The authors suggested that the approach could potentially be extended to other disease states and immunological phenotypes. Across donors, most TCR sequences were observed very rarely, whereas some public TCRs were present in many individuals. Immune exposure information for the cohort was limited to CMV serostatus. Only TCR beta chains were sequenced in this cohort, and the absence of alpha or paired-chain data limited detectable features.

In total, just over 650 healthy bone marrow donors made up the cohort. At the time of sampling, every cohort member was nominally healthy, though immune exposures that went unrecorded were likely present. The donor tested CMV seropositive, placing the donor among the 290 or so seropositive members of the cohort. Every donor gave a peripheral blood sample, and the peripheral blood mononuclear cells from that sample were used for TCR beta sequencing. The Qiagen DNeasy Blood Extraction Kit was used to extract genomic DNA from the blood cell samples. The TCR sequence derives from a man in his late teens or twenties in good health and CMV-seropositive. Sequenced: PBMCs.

The DNA sequence is TGTGCCAGCAGCTCCGGGTCCTTGAACACTGAAGCTTTCTTT. This yields the protein CASSSGSLNTEAFF. The V and J segments used are TRBV7-2 and TRBJ1-1, with the D gene uncertain. Inclusive of the bounding cysteine and phenylalanine, the CDR3 is 14 residues long. Of all the DNA, just the CDR3 is kept, 42 bases in frame from base 1. V loses 4 bases of germline sequence and J loses 0 bases, and the interval between the two ends is 9 bases. In the germline V gene, CDR1 corresponds to SGHTA and CDR2 to FQGNSA.